The clone carrying this TCR beta chain came up a few times. Its cognate antigen is unknown. This sample is part of a study of cytomegalovirus exposure and HLA in healthy donors. Study-level points and caveats: At a 0.05 false discovery rate, a later analysis found 16,951 TCR beta sequences to be associated with HLA alleles. Clonal expansion, a later analysis showed, was greater in HLA-associated TCR beta chains than in equally common others. Cytomegalovirus-associated TCR beta chains were listed, numbering 150 to 200.

Germline V gene lookup returns CDR1 MDHEN and CDR2 SYDVKM. Unmatched junction bases numbered 10, after V lost 6 bases and J lost 1 base. The CDR3 length is 16 residues. A multiplex PCR was run with 60 Vbeta primers and 13 Jbeta primers. The assay was immunoSEQ multiplex PCR, and TCRdb's table has in-frame clones only and misses some. The top ten hold about 8% of the sample, which has some 200,000 clones, 12% seen once. What was sequenced was PBMCs. The chain carries TRBV28 and TRBJ1-1; 8 bases agree with TRBD1. This clonotype was obtained from a middle-aged man in good health and CMV-seropositive. CDR3 nucleotides: TGTGCCAGCAGACAATACGGGACAGGAACGAACACTGAAGCTTTCTTT. It specifies CASRQYGTGTNTEAFF.